The 27 T cell receptor beta chains reported below all come from one sample, sequenced in a study of T cell repertoires in cytomegalovirus infection. TCRdb reanalysed the reads using MiXCR and keeps one entry per CDR3 protein. Of more than 650,000 distinct CDR3 sequences in the sample, roughly 35% were seen once. The sequenced material came from PBMCs. Receptor source: a human donor in good health (CMV status not recorded). Some clones in this sample may be carry-over from other donors' samples.

In this sample, this clonotype turned up many times. The V call is TRBV12-3 or TRBV12-4, the J call TRBJ1-4, with a possible D match to TRBD1 (6 bases). The V and J ends lost 5 bases and 7 bases respectively, with 17 bases between them. CDR3 size: 15 residues. CDR3 in DNA: TGTGCCAGCAGTCTCGGGACATCATCGTCTGAAAAACTGTTTTTT. It encodes CASSLGTSSSEKLFF.

V and J are TRBV20-1 and TRBJ1-5; a possible D gene is TRBD1 (5 bases). The germline V gene has CDR1 DFQATT and CDR2 SNEGSKA (reference sequence). Deletions cut 2 bases from V and 0 bases from J, with 11 bases between. The CDR3 extends over 15 amino acids. DNA for the CDR3: TGCAGTGCTAGATACAGGAGAGATAGCAATCAGCCCCAGCATTTT. Its translation: CSARYRRDSNQPQHF.

This chain connects TRBV29-1 to TRBJ2-1; 7 positions match TRBD1. The V gene end was trimmed by 6 bases and the J gene end by 7 bases; junction bases not matched to a gene: 15. The V gene's germline CDR1 is SQVTM and CDR2 ANQGSEA. The CDR3 runs to 15 residues. The CDR3 coding sequence is TGCAGCGTCGGAAACTTCCGGACAGGAGAGAATGAGCAGTTCTTC. Its translation: CSVGNFRTGENEQFF.

The chain employs TRBV7-8 and TRBJ1-5, with D maybe TRBD1 (5 bases). Germline lookup yields CDR1 SGHVS and CDR2 FQNEAQ. Trimming cost V 1 base and J 10 bases, with 11 bases left between them. This CDR3 comprises 13 residues. CDR3: CASSLVFREPQHF. The CDR3 nucleotides read TGTGCCAGCAGCTTAGTTTTCAGGGAACCCCAGCATTTT.

This clonotype appeared a few times. The genes are TRBV7-2 and TRBJ2-5; D remains unclear. CDR3 size: 13 residues. Trimming stripped 5 bases from V and 2 bases from J, with 9 bases between. Germline CDR1 and CDR2: SGHTA and FQGNSA. The CDR3, as DNA: TGTGCCAGCAGCCTAGGGTGGCAAGAGACCCAGTACTTC. Protein product: CASSLGWQETQYF. The full variable domain, completed using reference TRBV7-2 and TRBJ2-5, is GAGVSQSPSNKVTEKGKDVELRCDPISGHTALYWYRQSLGQGLEFLIYFQGNSAPDKSGLPSDRFSAERTGGSVSTLTIQRTQQEDSAVYLCASSLGWQETQYFGPGTRLLVL.

This chain joins TRBV29-1 and TRBJ2-7; the D is unclear. This CDR3 has 14 amino acids. Looked up from germline, CDR1 is SQVTM and CDR2 is ANQGSEA. V lost 0 bases and J lost 1, with 10 bases in between. DNA of the CDR3: TGCAGCGTTGAAGATCCAGGCGCTTCCTACGAGCAGTACTTC. Translating it yields CSVEDPGASYEQYF.

This clonotype was counted at least ten times. V gene TRBV2 combines with J gene TRBJ1-5, with TRBD1 as a possible D gene (5 bases). Germline CDR1 reads SNHLY; CDR2 reads FYNNEI. The ends were cut back, 8 bases at V and 3 bases at J, with 17 bases in the middle. The CDR3 consists of 15 residues. The CDR3 region has the DNA TGTGCCAGCGTACCCCAGGGAGTCCACAATCAGCCCCAGCATTTT. As protein: CASVPQGVHNQPQHF.

This clonotype turned up a few times. This chain links TRBV7-6 with TRBJ2-2, with 8 bases identical to TRBD2. V was pared by 5 bases and J by 3 bases, with 11 bases of the junction left unmatched. The CDR3 extends over 17 amino acids. Germline V lookup: CDR1 SGHVS, CDR2 FNYEAQ. CDR3 DNA sequence: TGTGCCAGCAGCCACTCGGTGGTGCGGGGGGACACCGGGGAGCTGTTTTTT. Its translation: CASSHSVVRGDTGELFF.

Ten or more counts support this clonotype. The rearrangement joins TRBV7-2 to TRBJ1-5, with 9 bases fitting TRBD1. V lost 5 bases, J lost 5 bases, and 4 bases stayed unmatched. This CDR3 has 14 residues. Per germline, CDR1 SGHTA and CDR2 FQGNSA. CDR3 DNA: TGTGCCAGCAGCCCAACAGGGGGCGATCAGCCCCAGCATTTT. Its translation is CASSPTGGDQPQHF.

This clonotype showed up just a few times. The rearrangement links TRBV7-2 to TRBJ1-2, with D tentatively TRBD1 (5 bases). The V end lost 3 bases, the J end lost 1 base, and 12 bases lay between the germline ends. The CDR3 covers 15 residues. Germline V gene data show CDR1 as SGHTA and CDR2 as FQGNSA. The CDR3 bases are TGTGCCAGCAGCTTTTGGGGCCCCCTTAACTATGGCTACACCTTC. Protein product: CASSFWGPLNYGYTF.

This clonotype appeared a single time. J is TRBJ1-2 and V is TRBV10-3; the D gene is possibly TRBD1 (5 bases). Deletions cut 7 bases from V and 0 bases from J, with 9 bases between. Germline V gene data show CDR1 as ENHRY and CDR2 as SYGVKD. The CDR3 is made up of 13 amino acids. CDR3 amino acids: CAITRQTNYGYTF. In DNA, the CDR3 is TGTGCCATCACCAGACAGACTAACTATGGCTACACCTTC.

The V gene is TRBV5-1, the J gene TRBJ2-7; D perhaps matches TRBD1 (7 bases). The germline V and J ends were trimmed by 1 base and 6 bases, with 17 bases remaining between them. The CDR3 length is 15 residues. Germline loops: CDR1 SGHRS, CDR2 YFSETQ. CDR3 loop: CASSLRRGHSCEQYF. CDR3 sequence (DNA): TGCGCCAGCAGCTTGAGGAGGGGGCACAGCTGCGAGCAGTACTTC.

This clonotype was counted many times. The chain has TRBV11-2 and TRBJ2-7, with a weak D call TRBD2 (6 bases). The CDR3 runs 13 residues. Deletions cut 0 bases from V and 11 bases from J, with 14 bases between. CDR1 and CDR2 from the germline V gene are SGHAT and FQNNGV. In nucleotides, the CDR3 is TGTGCCAGCAGCTTAGAGGGGACTGTGAGAGAGTACTTC. Translation: CASSLEGTVREYF.

The chain carries TRBV5-1 and TRBJ2-7; D gene unclear. Germline V gives CDR1 SGHRS, CDR2 YFSETQ. Trimming removed 0 bases from V and 2 bases from J, with 9 bases in between. CDR3 size: 14 residues. This chain's CDR3 is CASSLAGQPYEQYF. In nucleotides, the CDR3 is TGCGCCAGCAGCTTGGCCGGTCAGCCCTACGAGCAGTACTTC.

V usage is TRBV5-1 and J usage is TRBJ2-7; possible D gene TRBD2, 6 bases. The CDR3 is 14 amino acids. V was trimmed by 4 bases and J by 5 bases, leaving 16 bases between them. Per germline, CDR1 SGHRS and CDR2 YFSETQ. CDR3: CASSPGESWHEQYF. The DNA for the CDR3 is TGCGCCAGCAGCCCGGGGGAGAGCTGGCACGAGCAGTACTTC.

This clonotype was detected only a few times. This chain joins TRBV12-3 or TRBV12-4 and TRBJ1-2; TRBD1 matches 7 bases. The length of the CDR3 is 15 residues. The junction had 6 bases not matched to a gene; V was cut back by 1 base and J by 4 bases. In DNA, the CDR3 is TGTGCCAGCAGTTTAGGAGGCAGGGGGGCCTATGGCTACACCTTC. Its translation: CASSLGGRGAYGYTF.

The table lists this clonotype with a few counts. The CDR3 DNA follows: TGCGCCAGCAGCGCCCTTGATGGAACTAATGAAAAACTGTTTTTT. Translating gives CASSALDGTNEKLFF. The chain couples TRBV4-1 to TRBJ1-4; D gene uncertain. Germline values: CDR1 MGHRA, CDR2 YSYEKL. V was pared by 5 bases and J by 1 base, with 11 bases between. CDR3 length: 15 residues.

This clonotype was detected a few times. CDR3 nucleotide sequence: TGCAGTGCTCTGGACGGAGTTTCCTACGAGCAGTACTTC. The encoded protein is CSALDGVSYEQYF. J is TRBJ2-7 and V is TRBV20-1, with D uncertain. This CDR3 has 13 residues. Trimming shortened V by 5 bases and J by 1 base, and 12 bases separated the two germline ends. The V gene's germline CDR1 is DFQATT and CDR2 SNEGSKA (reference sequence).

CDR3: CAISGTHYGYTF. The CDR3 region has the DNA TGTGCCATATCAGGAACTCACTATGGCTACACCTTC. This sequence joins TRBV10-3 and TRBJ1-2; D remains ambiguous. Between the trimmed V and J ends, which lost 9 bases and 3 bases, there was a span of 11 bases. The CDR3 length is 12 residues. Germline loops: CDR1 ENHRY, CDR2 SYGVKD.

Turning to this clonotype: The CDR3 does not end in the conserved phenylalanine or tryptophan, so this is likely a read error. V is TRBV7-2 and J is TRBJ2-7; D remains ambiguous. Trimming removed 0 bases from V and 6 bases from J, with 12 bases in between. CDR1 is SGHTA, CDR2 FQGNSA, per germline. The CDR3 sequence is 14 residues long. The CDR3: CASSLARQYSEQYL. The CDR3 DNA follows: TGTGCCAGCAGCTTAGCGCGCCAGTATAGCGAGCAGTACCTC.

The chain employs TRBV28 and TRBJ1-2, with 9 bases aligning to TRBD1. Germline V CDR1 and CDR2: MDHEN, SYDVKM. This CDR3 is built from 12 residues. V shed 9 bases and J 4 bases; nucleotides not matched to a gene: 3. CDR3 amino acids: CASGTGSYGYTF. The CDR3 nucleotides are TGTGCCAGTGGGACAGGGTCCTATGGCTACACCTTC.

The V and J genes are TRBV20-1 and TRBJ2-1, with TRBD2 matching 10 bases. Germline values: CDR1 DFQATT, CDR2 SNEGSKA (reference sequence). The V and J ends lost 6 bases and 10 bases, in that order; junction bases with no gene match: 12. The CDR3 totals 14 residues. CDR3 region: CSARSLAGVLEQFF. CDR3 DNA sequence: TGCAGTGCGAGGTCGCTAGCGGGAGTATTAGAGCAGTTCTTC.

CDR3 DNA sequence: TGCAGTGCTAGAGTCGATGGGACGAATCAGCCCCAGCATTTT. Its translation: CSARVDGTNQPQHF. The chain is built from TRBV20-1 and TRBJ1-5, with a tentative D call TRBD1 (5 bases). This CDR3 spans 14 amino acids. The ends were cut back, 1 base at V and 4 bases at J, with 11 bases in the middle. Looked up from germline, CDR1 is DFQATT and CDR2 is SNEGSKA (reference sequence).

This chain connects TRBV6-6 to TRBJ1-4; D not certain. The length of the CDR3 is 14 residues. Germline CDR1 and CDR2: MNHNY and SVGAGI (reference sequence). The V gene lost 2 bases and the J gene lost 4 bases, with 8 bases spanning the gap. CDR3 in amino acids: CASSYPGNNEKLFF. CDR3 DNA: TGTGCCAGCAGTTACCCGGGGAATAATGAAAAACTGTTTTTT.

This sequence joins TRBV25-1 and TRBJ2-7, with D unclear. Germline V CDR1 and CDR2: MGHDK, SYGVNS. There are 14 residues in the CDR3. V was trimmed by 6 bases and J by 3 bases, leaving 15 bases between them. The CDR3 sequence is CASSPYEVDYEQYF. DNA for the CDR3: TGTGCCAGCAGCCCTTATGAAGTGGACTACGAGCAGTACTTC.

The chain uses TRBV27 and TRBJ2-5; 8 nucleotides agree with TRBD2. This CDR3 is built from 13 residues. J gave up 14 bases and V 7 bases, and 15 bases lay outside the gene matches. Looked up from germline, CDR1 is MNHEY and CDR2 is SMNVEV (reference sequence). The CDR3 nucleotides read TGTGCCAGCAAGGTGACCAGCGGGGGCCACCTATACTTC. It codes for CASKVTSGGHLYF.

V gene TRBV11-1 combines with J gene TRBJ2-7; D gene unclear. This CDR3 spans 12 amino acids. CDR1 and CDR2 (germline): SGHAT, FQDESV (reference sequence). V was trimmed by 5 bases and J by 7 bases, leaving 12 bases between them. The CDR3 DNA follows: TGTGCCAGCAGCCCCCGCGAAGAAGAGCAGTACTTC. Residues: CASSPREEEQYF.